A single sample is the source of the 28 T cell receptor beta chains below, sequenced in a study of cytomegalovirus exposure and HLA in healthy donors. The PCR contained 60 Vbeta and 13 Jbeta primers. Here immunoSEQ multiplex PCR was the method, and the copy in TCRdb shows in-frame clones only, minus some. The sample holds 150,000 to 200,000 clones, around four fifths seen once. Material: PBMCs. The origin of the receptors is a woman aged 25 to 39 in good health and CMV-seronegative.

CDR3 nucleotide sequence: TGTGCCAGCAGTGAAACCTTCAGGGGGGCGCGCCAAGAGACCCAGTACTTC. Translating it yields CASSETFRGARQETQYF. This chain connects TRBV6-1 to TRBJ2-5; possibly TRBD1 for D (7 bases). The CDR3 loop spans 17 amino acids. V was trimmed by 2 bases and J by 1 base, leaving 17 bases between them. Per the germline V gene, CDR1 is MNHNS and CDR2 is SASEGT.

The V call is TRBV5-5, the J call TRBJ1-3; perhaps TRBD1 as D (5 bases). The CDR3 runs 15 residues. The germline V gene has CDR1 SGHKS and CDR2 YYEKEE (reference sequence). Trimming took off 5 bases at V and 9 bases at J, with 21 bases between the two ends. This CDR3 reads CASRPLYDSLSTIYF. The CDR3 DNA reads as TGTGCCAGCAGACCGCTTTACGACAGCCTGTCCACCATATATTTT.

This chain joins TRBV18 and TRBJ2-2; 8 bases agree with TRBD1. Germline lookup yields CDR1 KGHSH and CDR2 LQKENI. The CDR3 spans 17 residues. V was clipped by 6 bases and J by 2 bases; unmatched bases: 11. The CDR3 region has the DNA TGTGCCAGCTCCGGGCCAAGAGGACAGGGTAACACCGGGGAGCTGTTTTTT. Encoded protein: CASSGPRGQGNTGELFF.

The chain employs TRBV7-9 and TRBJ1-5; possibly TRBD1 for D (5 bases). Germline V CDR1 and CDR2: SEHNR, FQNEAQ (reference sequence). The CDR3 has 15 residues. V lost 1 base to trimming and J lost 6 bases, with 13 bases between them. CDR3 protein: CASSLVGRVAQPQHF. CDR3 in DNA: TGTGCCAGCAGCTTAGTGGGCAGGGTTGCTCAGCCCCAGCATTTT.

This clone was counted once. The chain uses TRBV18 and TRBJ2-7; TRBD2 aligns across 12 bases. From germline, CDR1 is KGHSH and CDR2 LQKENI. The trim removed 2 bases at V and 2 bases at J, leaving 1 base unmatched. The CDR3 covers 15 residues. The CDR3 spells CASSPASGGAYEQYF. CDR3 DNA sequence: TGTGCCAGCTCACCAGCTAGCGGGGGGGCCTACGAGCAGTACTTC.

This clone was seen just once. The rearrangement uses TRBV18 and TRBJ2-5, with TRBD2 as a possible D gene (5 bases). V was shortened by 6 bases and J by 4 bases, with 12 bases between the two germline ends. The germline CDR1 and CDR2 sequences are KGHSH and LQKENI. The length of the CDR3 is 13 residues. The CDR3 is CASSGQAGETQYF. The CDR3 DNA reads TGTGCCAGCTCGGGTCAGGCGGGAGAGACCCAGTACTTC.

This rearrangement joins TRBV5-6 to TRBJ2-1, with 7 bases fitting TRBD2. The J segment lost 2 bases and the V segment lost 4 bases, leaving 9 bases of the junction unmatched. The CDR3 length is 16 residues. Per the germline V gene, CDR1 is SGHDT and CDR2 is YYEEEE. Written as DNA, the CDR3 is TGTGCCAGCAGCGGAGGCGGGGGAGCCACCTACAATGAGCAGTTCTTC. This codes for CASSGGGGATYNEQFF.

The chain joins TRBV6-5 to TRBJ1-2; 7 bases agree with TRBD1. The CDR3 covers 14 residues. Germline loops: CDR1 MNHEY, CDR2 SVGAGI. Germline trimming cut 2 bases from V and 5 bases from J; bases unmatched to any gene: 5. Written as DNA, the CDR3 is TGTGCCAGCAGTTACGGTCAGGGGGGATATGGCTACACCTTC. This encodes CASSYGQGGYGYTF.

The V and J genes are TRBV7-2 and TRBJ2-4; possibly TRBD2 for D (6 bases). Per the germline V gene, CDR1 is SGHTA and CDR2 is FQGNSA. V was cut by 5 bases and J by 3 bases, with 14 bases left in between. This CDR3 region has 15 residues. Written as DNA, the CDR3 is TGTGCCAGCAGCCCAATGCGGGGTCGCAAAAACATTCAGTACTTC. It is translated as CASSPMRGRKNIQYF.

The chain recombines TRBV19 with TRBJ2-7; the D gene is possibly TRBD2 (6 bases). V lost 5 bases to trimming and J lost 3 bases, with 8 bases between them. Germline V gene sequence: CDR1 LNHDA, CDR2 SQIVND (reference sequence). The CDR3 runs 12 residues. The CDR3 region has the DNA TGTGCCAGTAGTGGAGGGATCTACGAGCAGTACTTC. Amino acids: CASSGGIYEQYF.

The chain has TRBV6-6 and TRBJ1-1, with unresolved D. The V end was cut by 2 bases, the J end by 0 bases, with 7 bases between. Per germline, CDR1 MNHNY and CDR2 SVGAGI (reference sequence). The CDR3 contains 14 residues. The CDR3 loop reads CASSYSAMNTEAFF. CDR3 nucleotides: TGTGCCAGCAGTTACAGTGCTATGAACACTGAAGCTTTCTTT.

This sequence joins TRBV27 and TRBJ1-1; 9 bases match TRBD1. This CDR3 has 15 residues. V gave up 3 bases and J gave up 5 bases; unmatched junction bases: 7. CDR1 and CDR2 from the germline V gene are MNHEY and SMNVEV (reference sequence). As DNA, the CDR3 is TGTGCCAGCAGTTTTTCACAGGGGGCATGGACTGAAGCTTTCTTT. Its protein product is CASSFSQGAWTEAFF.

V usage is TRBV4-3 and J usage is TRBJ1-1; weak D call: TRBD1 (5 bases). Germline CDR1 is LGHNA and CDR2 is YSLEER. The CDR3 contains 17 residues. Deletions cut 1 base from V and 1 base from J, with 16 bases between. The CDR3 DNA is TGCGCCAGCAGCCAAGCGGCGGGGATGGGGGAGAACACTGAAGCTTTCTTT. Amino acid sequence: CASSQAAGMGENTEAFF.

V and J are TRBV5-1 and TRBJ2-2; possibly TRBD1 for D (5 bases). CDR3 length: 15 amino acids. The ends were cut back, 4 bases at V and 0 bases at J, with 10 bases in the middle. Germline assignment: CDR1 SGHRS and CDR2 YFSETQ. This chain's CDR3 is CASSPDRPNTGELFF. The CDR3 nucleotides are TGCGCCAGCAGCCCAGACAGACCGAACACCGGGGAGCTGTTTTTT.

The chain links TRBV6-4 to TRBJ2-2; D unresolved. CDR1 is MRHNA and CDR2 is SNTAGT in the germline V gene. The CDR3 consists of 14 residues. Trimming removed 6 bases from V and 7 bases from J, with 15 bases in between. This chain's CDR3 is CASRPKSLSGELFF. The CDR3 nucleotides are TGTGCCAGCAGGCCCAAGTCCTTGAGCGGGGAGCTGTTTTTT.

CDR3 amino acids: CASSSLSGDGYTF. CDR3 DNA sequence: TGCGCCAGCAGTTCCCTCTCAGGCGACGGCTACACCTTC. V is TRBV5-1 and J is TRBJ1-2; D not resolved. Looked up from germline, CDR1 is SGHRS and CDR2 is YFSETQ. The germline V and J ends were trimmed by 5 bases and 8 bases, with 16 bases remaining between them. The CDR3 loop spans 13 amino acids. Based on the CDR3 plus reference TRBV5-1 and TRBJ1-2, the full variable domain is KAGVTQTPRYLIKTRGQQVTLSCSPISGHRSVSWYQQTPGQGLQFLFEYFSETQRNKGNFPGRFSGRQFSNSRSEMNVSTLELGDSALYLCASSSLSGDGYTFGSGTRLTVV.

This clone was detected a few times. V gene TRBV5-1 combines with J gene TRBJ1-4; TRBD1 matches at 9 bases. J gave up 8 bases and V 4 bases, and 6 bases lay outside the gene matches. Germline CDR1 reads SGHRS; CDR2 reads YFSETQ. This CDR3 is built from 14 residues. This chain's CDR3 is CASSRTGVGEKLFF. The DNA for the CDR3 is TGCGCCAGCAGCCGGACAGGGGTAGGGGAAAAACTGTTTTTT.

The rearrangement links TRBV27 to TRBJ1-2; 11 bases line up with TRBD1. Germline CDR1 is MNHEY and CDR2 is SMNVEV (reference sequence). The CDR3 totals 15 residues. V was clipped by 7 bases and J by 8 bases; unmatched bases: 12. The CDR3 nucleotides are TGTGCCAGCACCATGACCCCCGGGACAGGGGGGGGCTACACCTTC. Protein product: CASTMTPGTGGGYTF.

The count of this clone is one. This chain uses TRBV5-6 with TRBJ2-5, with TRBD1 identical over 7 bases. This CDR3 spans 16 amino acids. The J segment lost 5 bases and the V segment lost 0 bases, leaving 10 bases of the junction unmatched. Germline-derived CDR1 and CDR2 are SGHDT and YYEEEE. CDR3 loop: CASSLGYRGEWETQYF. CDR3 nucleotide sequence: TGTGCCAGCAGCTTGGGCTACAGGGGAGAGTGGGAGACCCAGTACTTC.

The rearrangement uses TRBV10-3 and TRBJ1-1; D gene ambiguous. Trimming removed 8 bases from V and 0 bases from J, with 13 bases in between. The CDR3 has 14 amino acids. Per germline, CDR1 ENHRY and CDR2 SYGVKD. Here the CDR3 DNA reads TGTGCCATCCGAGGGTTGCCTATGAACACTGAAGCTTTCTTT. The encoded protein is CAIRGLPMNTEAFF.

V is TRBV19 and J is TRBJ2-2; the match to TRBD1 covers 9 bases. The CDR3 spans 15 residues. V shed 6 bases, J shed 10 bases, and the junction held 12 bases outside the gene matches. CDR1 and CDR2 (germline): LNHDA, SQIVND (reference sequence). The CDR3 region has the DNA TGTGCCAGTAGAGCGCTAGGGGACAGGGTCACGGAGCTGTTTTTT. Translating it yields CASRALGDRVTELFF.

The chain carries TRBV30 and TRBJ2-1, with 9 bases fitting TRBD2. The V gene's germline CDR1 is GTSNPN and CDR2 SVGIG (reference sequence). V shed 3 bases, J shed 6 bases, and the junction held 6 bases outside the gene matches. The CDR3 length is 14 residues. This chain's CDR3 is CAWRAGGRGNEQFF. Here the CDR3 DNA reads TGTGCCTGGAGGGCGGGGGGGAGGGGCAATGAGCAGTTCTTC.

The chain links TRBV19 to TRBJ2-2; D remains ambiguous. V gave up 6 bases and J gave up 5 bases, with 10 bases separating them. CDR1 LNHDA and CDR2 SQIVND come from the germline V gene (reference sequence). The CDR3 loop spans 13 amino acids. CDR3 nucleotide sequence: TGTGCCAGTAGACTCGCTCCAACCGGGGAGCTGTTTTTT. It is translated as CASRLAPTGELFF.

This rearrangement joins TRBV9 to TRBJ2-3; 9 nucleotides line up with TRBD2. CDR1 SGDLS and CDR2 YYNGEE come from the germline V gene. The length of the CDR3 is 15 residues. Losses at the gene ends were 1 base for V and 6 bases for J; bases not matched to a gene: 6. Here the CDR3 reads CASSVSAGGLDTQYF. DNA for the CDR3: TGTGCCAGCAGCGTATCCGCGGGGGGGCTGGATACGCAGTATTTT.

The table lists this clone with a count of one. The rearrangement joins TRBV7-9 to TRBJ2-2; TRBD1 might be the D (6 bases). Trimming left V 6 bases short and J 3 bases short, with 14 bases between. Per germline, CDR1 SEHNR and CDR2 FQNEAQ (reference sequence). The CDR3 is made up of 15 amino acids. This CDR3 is CASREQGSDTGELFF. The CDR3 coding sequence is TGTGCCAGCAGGGAACAGGGATCGGACACCGGGGAGCTGTTTTTT.

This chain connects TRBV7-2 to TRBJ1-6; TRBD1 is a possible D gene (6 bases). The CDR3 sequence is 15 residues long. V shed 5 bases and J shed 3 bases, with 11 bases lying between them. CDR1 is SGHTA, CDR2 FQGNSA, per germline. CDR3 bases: TGTGCCAGCAGCCCCCGGACAGACTATAATTCACCCCTCCACTTT. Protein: CASSPRTDYNSPLHF.

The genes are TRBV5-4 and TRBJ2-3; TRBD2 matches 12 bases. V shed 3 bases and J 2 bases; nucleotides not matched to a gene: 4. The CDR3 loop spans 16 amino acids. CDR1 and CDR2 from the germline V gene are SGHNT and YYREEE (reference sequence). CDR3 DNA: TGTGCCAGCAGCTCCCCTAGCGGGGGGGCCACAGATACGCAGTATTTT. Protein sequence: CASSSPSGGATDTQYF. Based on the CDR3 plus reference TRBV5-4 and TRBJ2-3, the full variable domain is ETGVTQSPTHLIKTRGQQVTLRCSSQSGHNTVSWYQQALGQGPQFIFQYYREEENGRGNFPPRFSGLQFPNYSSELNVNALELDDSALYLCASSSPSGGATDTQYFGPGTRLTVL.

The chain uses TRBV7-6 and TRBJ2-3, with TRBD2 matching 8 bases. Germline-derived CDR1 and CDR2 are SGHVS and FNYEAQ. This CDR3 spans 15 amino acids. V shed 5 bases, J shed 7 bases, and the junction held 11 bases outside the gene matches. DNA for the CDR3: TGTGCCAGCAGCGGGAGCAGCGGGGGAATAAATACGCAGTATTTT. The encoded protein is CASSGSSGGINTQYF.